Presented here are 15 T cell receptor beta chains from one specimen sequenced in a study of neoadjuvant nivolumab and ipilimumab in lung cancer. Libraries were prepared by immunoSEQ multiplex PCR; TCRdb keeps only in-frame clonotypes and omits some of them. The data show several thousand clones, nearly 85% seen once. The starting material was tumor tissue, obtained after neoadjuvant nivolumab, alone or with ipilimumab, at or shortly before surgery. These receptors originate from an adult with non-small cell lung cancer.

The chain joins TRBV5-6 to TRBJ1-2; D not certain. The CDR3 totals 12 residues. V was shortened by 0 bases and J by 6 bases, with 6 bases between the two germline ends. Germline CDR1 SGHDT, CDR2 YYEEEE. The DNA of the CDR3 is TGTGCCAGCAGCTTGGCGAGGGATGGCTACACCTTC. Translation: CASSLARDGYTF.

The chain has TRBV2 and TRBJ2-2; TRBD1 agrees at 7 bases. This CDR3 is built from 16 residues. Germline V gives CDR1 SNHLY, CDR2 FYNNEI. Unmatched junction bases numbered 5, after V lost 4 bases and J lost 0 bases. The CDR3 region has the DNA TGTGCCAGCAGTGGCCGGGACAGAGCGAACACCGGGGAGCTGTTTTTT. Translating it yields CASSGRDRANTGELFF.

The chain carries TRBV6-1 and TRBJ2-7; D possibly corresponds to TRBD1 (6 bases). Per the germline V gene, CDR1 is MNHNS and CDR2 is SASEGT. The length of the CDR3 is 13 residues. V was trimmed by 8 bases and J by 2 bases, leaving 13 bases between them. Written as DNA, the CDR3 is TGTGCCAGCCAGGGGTGGCGGCCCTACGAGCAGTACTTC. It specifies CASQGWRPYEQYF.

This sequence joins TRBV4-1 and TRBJ1-2; TRBD1 matches at 10 bases. The CDR3 length is 15 residues. With 0 bases clipped from V and 4 bases from J, the junction kept 2 bases outside the gene matches. Germline-derived CDR1 and CDR2 are MGHRA and YSYEKL. Written as DNA, the CDR3 is TGCGCCAGCAGCCAAGAGACAGGGGGCGGCTATGGCTACACCTTC. This translates into CASSQETGGGYGYTF.

The V and J genes are TRBV5-4 and TRBJ1-5, with D unclear. The CDR3 spans 13 residues. V dropped 3 bases and J dropped 7 bases, with 11 bases sitting between them. Looked up from germline, CDR1 is SGHNT and CDR2 is YYREEE (reference sequence). Here the CDR3 DNA reads TGTGCCAGCAGCTACCTTAACGAACAGCCCCAGCATTTT. Its translation is CASSYLNEQPQHF.

The chain recombines TRBV5-6 with TRBJ2-7; no clear D. From germline, CDR1 is SGHDT and CDR2 YYEEEE. The CDR3 consists of 15 residues. V lost 2 bases and J 2 bases, leaving 14 bases between the germline ends. CDR3 protein: CASSLQDGTTYEQYF. CDR3 in DNA: TGTGCCAGCAGCTTACAAGACGGAACCACCTACGAGCAGTACTTC.

The chain joins TRBV11-2 to TRBJ1-1; no clear D. CDR1 and CDR2 (germline): SGHAT, FQNNGV. V was pared by 3 bases and J by 6 bases, with 11 bases between. CDR3 length: 13 amino acids. The chain's CDR3 is CASSFWRVSEAFF. The DNA of the CDR3 is TGTGCCAGCAGCTTTTGGAGGGTCTCTGAAGCTTTCTTT.

V and J are TRBV6-1 and TRBJ1-1; tentatively, D is TRBD1 (5 bases). Trimming pared 2 bases from V and 5 bases from J, leaving 12 bases between. CDR1 and CDR2 (germline): MNHNS, SASEGT. The CDR3 contains 14 residues. The DNA of the CDR3 is TGTGCCAGCAGTGAAAAGGCTGGGGGGACTGAAGCTTTCTTT. Translation: CASSEKAGGTEAFF.

The chain couples TRBV6-1 to TRBJ2-7, with TRBD2 matching over 9 bases. J was trimmed by 6 bases and V by 5 bases; bases with no gene match: 11. In germline, CDR1 is MNHNS, CDR2 SASEGT. This CDR3 is 15 amino acids long. In DNA form, the CDR3 reads TGTGCCAGCAGTCTCGGGGGGACTAGCCCCGCCGAGCAGTACTTC. Encoded protein: CASSLGGTSPAEQYF.

This clone appeared once. The chain links TRBV10-3 to TRBJ1-2, with D perhaps TRBD1 (6 bases). The V end was cut by 8 bases, the J end by 4 bases, with 23 bases between. Germline CDR1 is ENHRY and CDR2 is SYGVKD. The length of the CDR3 is 16 residues. The CDR3 DNA is TGTGCCATCCTACGGACAAAGGACAGCCCCGTCTATGGCTACACCTTC. Its protein product is CAILRTKDSPVYGYTF.

The chain combines TRBV5-1 with TRBJ1-1, with D maybe TRBD1 (6 bases). There are 17 residues in the CDR3. Germline CDR1 is SGHRS and CDR2 is YFSETQ. Trimming left V 4 bases short and J 0 bases short, with 19 bases between. The CDR3 nucleotides are TGCGCCAGCAGCCTCACATCCGACAGGCACATGAACACTGAAGCTTTCTTT. Residues: CASSLTSDRHMNTEAFF.

The chain has TRBV5-1 and TRBJ2-5, with D perhaps matching TRBD2 (5 bases). CDR3 length: 14 amino acids. Per the germline V gene, CDR1 is SGHRS and CDR2 is YFSETQ. The germline V and J ends were trimmed by 4 bases and 5 bases, with 15 bases remaining between them. The CDR3 region has the DNA TGCGCCAGCAGCCTAAGGACTGAAAGGGAGACCCAGTACTTC. This translates into CASSLRTERETQYF.

The chain recombines TRBV7-9 with TRBJ1-6; D is unclear. This CDR3 has 14 amino acids. The V gene's germline CDR1 is SEHNR and CDR2 FQNEAQ (reference sequence). V lost 3 bases and J lost 5, with 8 bases in between. CDR3 sequence: CASSFYDNNSPLHF. CDR3 sequence (DNA): TGTGCCAGCAGCTTCTATGATAATAATTCACCCCTCCACTTT.

This clone has more than one count but fewer than ten. The rearrangement uses TRBV5-1 and TRBJ1-6; D is unclear. V was cut by 0 bases and J by 0 bases, with 10 bases left in between. The CDR3 contains 17 residues. Germline assignment: CDR1 SGHRS and CDR2 YFSETQ. The CDR3 spells CASSLERSSSYNSPLHF. CDR3 DNA sequence: TGCGCCAGCAGCTTGGAACGCAGTAGCTCCTATAATTCACCCCTCCACTTT.

Only a few counts were recorded for this clone. V is TRBV7-2 and J is TRBJ2-1; 9 bases map to TRBD2. Germline CDR1 and CDR2: SGHTA and FQGNSA. The J segment lost 3 bases and the V segment lost 1 base, leaving 4 bases of the junction unmatched. This CDR3 region has 16 residues. CDR3 sequence reads: CASSLVGSGGYNEQFF. CDR3 nucleotide sequence: TGTGCCAGCAGCTTAGTGGGTAGCGGGGGCTACAATGAGCAGTTCTTC.